This T cell receptor beta chain is from a study of blood T cells in healthy people across ages (dated by TCRdb to about 2015). The study in broad terms: Template switching captured roughly one uniquely barcoded TCR beta cDNA molecule per two T cells in model experiments. Age-related changes in TCR beta repertoire diversity were measured in the study by deep sequencing normalized with unique cDNA molecular identifiers. Donors were grouped into four age groups: young (average approximately 15 years), middle-aged (roughly 37), aged (about 59) and long-lived (about 89). Donors of different ages were randomly distributed across sequencing lanes to avoid experimental bias. Two additional independent replicas of 1 million unique cDNA reads from the same blood draw were analyzed for two donors (one aged 18 to 29 and one aged 80 or older).

Results and caveats for the whole study, not just this receptor: Donor CMV infection status was unknown, potentially confounding age-related changes in expanded clonotypes. Observed TCR beta diversity per million T cells fell roughly linearly with age, and a significant reduction was already apparent by age roughly 40. Estimates of total diversity based on one million sequenced T cells were regarded as lower bounds and as underestimates. Conclusive comparison of naive and antigen-experienced compartments was prevented by the profiling of bulk unsorted PBMCs. Compared with the aged group, the long-lived group had more naive CD4+ T cells, fewer expanded clones and increased TCR diversity, suggesting age selection. The percentage of naive T cells measured by flow cytometry correlated strongly with observed TCR beta diversity.

In its sample, this clonotype was seen many times. The specificity of this receptor is unknown. Qualities for individual bases were not recorded, and no much larger clone is one base off. The library came from 5' RACE. TCRdb names Illumina HiSeq 2500 as the instrument used. A second PCR of roughly 7 to 12 cycles was run with a J-beta primer mix and a sample-barcoded 5' primer. A template-switch 5' adaptor carrying 12 random nucleotides introduced a unique molecular identifier onto each TCR beta cDNA molecule. Each sample yielded at least 2.5 million CDR3-containing paired-end reads. The Mint cDNA synthesis kit, primed by a TRBC-specific oligonucleotide, was used to synthesize first-strand cDNA from all RNA. All cDNA was treated with uracil-DNA glycosylase and then went through a first 18-cycle PCR with the universal primers M1SS and BC2_uni_R. In the source study's methods: For normalization, 1 million high-quality reads, each with a distinct molecular identifier, were randomly selected from each sample. Instead of being binned into consensus sequences, reads with shared molecular identifiers were discarded. CDR3 identification, clonotype clustering and error correction used MiTCR with a Q25 quality threshold and the strictest error-elimination algorithm. A nonparametric unseen species model using Euler transformation provided a lower-bound estimate of total TCR beta diversity. In-frame beta chains were kept once TCRdb had trimmed the public reads at Q25 with fastp and called clones with MiXCR. For every CDR3 protein sequence, its rows merge into one entry that carries the most common genes and DNA. These V and J calls rely on TCRdb rather than the paper's analysis. This sample gives 600,000 or so distinct CDR3 sequences in total; about 28% of them show up just once. The ten top clones hold approximately 14% of the sample.

Clipping removes 0 bases from V and 6 bases from J, with 11 as the unmatched junction base count. The germline V gene encodes CDR1 DFQATT and CDR2 SNEGSKA (reference sequence). The CDR3 spans 16 residues, from the cysteine through the phenylalanine. Left in the record is the CDR3 DNA by itself, 48 bases read in frame from the first base. The approximately 41 donors, aged 6 to 90 years, were systemically healthy Caucasian individuals from Russia. Approximately 9.7 milliliters of peripheral blood were drawn from each donor into EDTA-treated Vacutainer tubes. Ficoll-Paque density-gradient centrifugation was used to isolate PBMCs, with at least 6.5 million obtained per sample. Trizol reagent was used to extract total RNA from PBMCs, with at least 6 micrograms per sample. The percentages of naive CD45RAhigh/CD27high T cells were determined by flow cytometry on a PBMC aliquot from every donor.

The TCR was taken from a woman aged 80 or over in good health. The rearrangement combines TRBV20-1 with TRBJ2-3; 8 junctional bases match TRBD2. The sample taken for sequencing was blood. The nucleotides read TGCAGTGCTAGAGATTTCGTAGCGGGGCGGTCGGATACGCAGTATTTT. The encoded protein is CSARDFVAGRSDTQYF.